The 2 T cell receptor beta chains below were found in one sample sequenced in a study of T-cell reconstitution after alpha-beta-depleted transplantation in children. Unique molecular identifiers were used to barcode this TCRbeta library. One entry per CDR3 protein, called by TCRdb with MiXCR from the PCR reads. The table shows about 400,000 distinct CDR3 sequences, with 20% occurring only once. Specimen: PBMCs from the stem cell graft donor, collected from the stem cell graft. The receptor set was obtained from a human donor who donated a stem cell graft to a child with acute myeloid leukemia.

A few counts support this clonotype. This chain joins TRBV12-3 or TRBV12-4 and TRBJ2-3; 7 bases line up with TRBD2. The CDR3 spans 13 residues. V lost 6 bases to trimming and J lost 6 bases; unmatched junction nucleotides: 6. The DNA for the CDR3 is TGTGCCAGCAGGAGACTAGCTACCGATACGCAGTATTTT. Its protein product is CASRRLATDTQYF.

The rearrangement joins TRBV7-9 to TRBJ2-6; D not certain. The CDR3 sequence is 16 residues long. From germline, CDR1 is SEHNR and CDR2 FQNEAQ (reference sequence). Trimming left V 4 bases short and J 0 bases short, with 10 bases between. The CDR3 nucleotides are TGTGCCAGCAGCTCGTCTTACAACTCTGGGGCCAACGTCCTGACTTTC. Translation: CASSSSYNSGANVLTF.